The 6 T cell receptor beta chains presented below share a single source sample, sequenced in a study of T cells in Graves' hyperthyroidism and ophthalmopathy. Template material for amplifying TCR beta CDR3 regions consisted of RNA transcripts. The TCR CDR3 first-round RT-PCR relied on the HTBI primer set. TCRdb reprocessed the multiplex PCR reads with MiXCR, giving one entry per CDR3 protein. The sample has about 760,000 distinct CDR3 sequences, approximately 36% seen once. The sequencing input was blood. These receptors all come from a woman in her thirties or forties with Graves' hyperthyroidism.

This clonotype was detected ten times or more. CDR3 sequence (DNA): TGTGCCAGCAGCCTGGGACTAGCGGACGAGCAGTACTTC. It is translated as CASSLGLADEQYF. This chain uses TRBV7-2 with TRBJ2-7; 11 bases are shared with TRBD2. CDR3 length equals 13 residues. Trimming took 5 bases from V and 5 from J; bases not matched to a gene: 2. CDR1 SGHTA and CDR2 FQGNSA come from the germline V gene.

This clonotype was recorded many times. The chain links TRBV9 to TRBJ1-6; D remains ambiguous. V lost 4 bases and J lost 5, with 10 bases in between. This CDR3 is built from 14 residues. The germline V gene encodes CDR1 SGDLS and CDR2 YYNGEE. CDR3 nucleotide sequence: TGTGCCAGCAGCCCTGCGCAGCATAATTCACCCCTCCACTTT. The encoded protein is CASSPAQHNSPLHF. The entire variable domain, with the rest obtained from reference TRBV9 and TRBJ1-6, is as follows: DSGVTQTPKHLITATGQRVTLRCSPRSGDLSVYWYQQSLDQGLQFLIQYYNGEERAKGNILERFSAQQFPDLHSELNLSSLELGDSALYFCASSPAQHNSPLHFGNGTRLTVT.

There are many counts of this clonotype. J is TRBJ2-5 and V is TRBV20-1; D not certain. Germline CDR1 reads DFQATT; CDR2 reads SNEGSKA (reference sequence). This CDR3 is 13 amino acids long. Trimming took 0 bases from V and 5 from J, leaving 10 bases between them. The CDR3 DNA is TGCAGTGCTAGAGATTTCAACGGGGAGACCCAGTACTTC. Translation: CSARDFNGETQYF.

The V gene is TRBV4-1, the J gene TRBJ2-7, with D perhaps matching TRBD1 (6 bases). The CDR3 consists of 14 residues. V was cut by 4 bases and J by 3 bases, with 13 bases left in between. Germline assignment: CDR1 MGHRA and CDR2 YSYEKL. DNA for the CDR3: TGCGCCAGCAGCCCAGGGGTCGTCAACTACGAGCAGTACTTC. It translates to CASSPGVVNYEQYF.

The chain links TRBV29-1 to TRBJ1-4, with 11 bases lining up with TRBD1. V lost 6 bases, J lost 8 bases, and 5 bases stayed unmatched. The CDR3 consists of 13 residues. Germline-derived CDR1 and CDR2 are SQVTM and ANQGSEA. CDR3 region: CSVAGTGGEKLFF. The DNA of the CDR3 is TGCAGCGTGGCCGGGACAGGGGGGGAAAAACTGTTTTTT.

This clonotype was observed once. A much larger clone sits a single nucleotide away, making a read error possible. This CDR3 reads CASGKDSNYGYTF. The CDR3 nucleotides read TGTGCCAGCGGCAAAGACAGTAACTATGGCTACACCTTC. The chain uses TRBV2 and TRBJ1-2; TRBD1 is a possible D gene (5 bases). From germline, CDR1 is SNHLY and CDR2 FYNNEI. With 8 bases removed from V and 1 base from J, the gap between germline ends came to 11 bases. The CDR3 length is 13 residues.